This entry lists 9 T cell receptor beta chains sequenced from one sample in a study of T-cell reconstitution after alpha-beta-depleted transplantation in children. Library preparation (for TCRbeta) was performed with unique molecular identifiers. TCRdb used MiXCR to reprocess the PCR reads, holding one entry per CDR3 protein. The sample shows about 490,000 distinct CDR3 sequences, 10% of them seen only once. Here the sequenced sample was PBMCs, taken before TCRalphabeta/CD19-depleted stem cell transplant. The receptors were gathered from a child aged 2 to 10 with inherited bone marrow failure, due to receive a stem cell transplant.

Ten or more counts support this clonotype. This chain links TRBV7-9 with TRBJ1-1, with D perhaps TRBD1 (6 bases). Trimming shortened V by 4 bases and J by 6 bases, and 18 bases separated the two germline ends. The germline V gene encodes CDR1 SEHNR and CDR2 FQNEAQ (reference sequence). The CDR3 is made up of 15 amino acids. The CDR3 loop reads CASSSTIQGWAEAFF. CDR3 in DNA: TGTGCCAGCAGCTCAACGATACAGGGTTGGGCTGAAGCTTTCTTT.

This clonotype was seen at least ten times. The rearrangement uses TRBV7-2 and TRBJ2-7; 7 bases align to TRBD2. The CDR3 extends over 14 amino acids. The V gene's germline CDR1 is SGHTA and CDR2 FQGNSA. V lost 5 bases and J lost 4; bases outside the gene matches: 8. The CDR3 spells CASSRGEGNYEQYF. CDR3 coding DNA: TGTGCCAGCAGCCGGGGGGAGGGAAATTACGAGCAGTACTTC.

In its sample, this clonotype was seen many times. The V and J genes are TRBV20-1 and TRBJ1-3; unclear D gene. Trimming cost V 6 bases and J 0 bases, with 9 bases left between them. Germline CDR1 reads DFQATT; CDR2 reads SNEGSKA (reference sequence). CDR3 length: 13 residues. In DNA, the CDR3 is TGCAGTGCGTGGCTCAACTCTGGAAACACCATATATTTT. Translation: CSAWLNSGNTIYF.

This clonotype was observed many times. The V gene is TRBV20-1, the J gene TRBJ1-2; unclear D gene. V was clipped by 0 bases and J by 4 bases, with 12 bases between them. Looked up from germline, CDR1 is DFQATT and CDR2 is SNEGSKA (reference sequence). The length of the CDR3 is 14 residues. The CDR3 nucleotides read TGCAGTGCTAGAGAGTTCCCTTTGGGCTATGGCTACACCTTC. It specifies CSAREFPLGYGYTF.

The chain recombines TRBV4-1 with TRBJ2-7; D unclear. Germline V gives CDR1 MGHRA, CDR2 YSYEKL. This CDR3 comprises 14 residues. V was cut by 2 bases and J by 8 bases, with 16 bases left in between. The CDR3 reads CASSQQAPLGQQYF. The CDR3 region has the DNA TGCGCCAGCAGCCAACAGGCTCCCTTAGGACAGCAGTACTTC.

This clonotype has only one observation. The chain is built from TRBV29-1 and TRBJ2-1; maybe TRBD1 (5 bases). V lost 3 bases to trimming and J lost 2 bases, with 11 bases between them. Germline V gene sequence: CDR1 SQVTM, CDR2 ANQGSEA. The CDR3 sequence is 14 residues long. The DNA of the CDR3 is TGCAGCGTTGAGGGGCAAGCGACCTACAATGAGCAGTTCTTC. Residues: CSVEGQATYNEQFF.

This clonotype has a count of ten or more. V is TRBV20-1 and J is TRBJ2-7; D may be TRBD1 (5 bases). The CDR3 length is 10 residues. V was cut by 5 bases and J by 7 bases, with 9 bases left in between. Germline CDR1 and CDR2: DFQATT and SNEGSKA (reference sequence). The CDR3 sequence is CSASKGEQYF. CDR3 in DNA: TGCAGTGCTTCCAAGGGGGAGCAGTACTTC.

This clonotype appeared many times. The chain joins TRBV28 to TRBJ2-5, with D unresolved. V lost 7 bases to trimming and J lost 4 bases, with 10 bases between them. Germline V CDR1 and CDR2: MDHEN, SYDVKM. This CDR3 is built from 12 residues. CDR3 DNA: TGTGCCAGCAACCGAGAGCCAGAGACCCAGTACTTC. Residues: CASNREPETQYF.

This clonotype appeared many times. The chain links TRBV29-1 to TRBJ2-2, with D perhaps matching TRBD1 or TRBD2 (5 bases each). V shed 7 bases and J shed 3 bases, with 15 bases lying between them. This CDR3 comprises 14 residues. Germline V lookup: CDR1 SQVTM, CDR2 ANQGSEA. CDR3 region: CSATGQGDTGELFF. The DNA of the CDR3 is TGCAGCGCGACGGGGCAGGGAGACACCGGGGAGCTGTTTTTT.